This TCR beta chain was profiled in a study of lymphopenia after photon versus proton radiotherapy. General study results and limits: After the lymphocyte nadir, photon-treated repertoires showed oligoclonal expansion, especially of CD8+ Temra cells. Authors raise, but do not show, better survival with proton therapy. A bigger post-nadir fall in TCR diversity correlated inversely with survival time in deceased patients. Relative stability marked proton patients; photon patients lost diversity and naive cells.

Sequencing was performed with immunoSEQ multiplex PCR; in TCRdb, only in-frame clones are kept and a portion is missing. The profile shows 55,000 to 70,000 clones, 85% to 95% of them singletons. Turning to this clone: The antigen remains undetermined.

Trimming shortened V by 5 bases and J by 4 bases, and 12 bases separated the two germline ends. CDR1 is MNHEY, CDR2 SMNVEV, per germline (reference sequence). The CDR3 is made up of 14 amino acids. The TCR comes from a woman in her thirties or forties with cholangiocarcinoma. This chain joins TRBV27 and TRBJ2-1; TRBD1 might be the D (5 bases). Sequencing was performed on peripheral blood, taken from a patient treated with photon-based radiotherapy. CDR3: CASSPEDIYNEQFF. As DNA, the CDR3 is TGTGCCAGCAGTCCCGAGGACATTTACAATGAGCAGTTCTTC.